This entry lists 32 T cell receptor beta chains sequenced from one sample in a study of T cells in narcolepsy (dated by TCRdb to 2016 to 2019). The library was obtained by the immunoSEQ multiplex PCR assay. TCRdb carries this immuneACCESS record with in-frame sequences only. Its versions omit some clonotypes, under half of them owing to an unresolved V gene in the studies checked, with the rest unexplained. The sample table records about 22,000 clones; roughly four fifths of these occur just once. The ten largest clones add up to about 4.4% of the sample. Sequenced material: memory (CD45RA-) CD4+ T cells from blood. What the cell subset or site label conveys for this sample: memory T cells sorted ex vivo from peripheral blood. The receptors here all came from a human donor in good health.

The chain joins TRBV4-1 to TRBJ2-7; D is uncertain. Germline CDR1 MGHRA, CDR2 YSYEKL. This CDR3 spans 13 amino acids. Trimming stripped 4 bases from V and 2 bases from J, with 9 bases between. CDR3 in DNA: TGCGCCAGCAGCCGTCTGGGCACCTACGAGCAGTACTTC. Translated: CASSRLGTYEQYF.

The chain has TRBV9 and TRBJ2-5; 14 positions agree with TRBD2. Germline CDR1 reads SGDLS; CDR2 reads YYNGEE. Unmatched junction bases numbered 11, after V lost 3 bases and J lost 4 bases. This CDR3 has 18 residues. CDR3 in DNA: TGTGCCAGCAGCGCAGCCGGGACTAGCGGGGGTGGAGGAGAGACCCAGTACTTC. It is translated as CASSAAGTSGGGGETQYF. Full variable domain (missing parts from reference TRBV9 and TRBJ2-5): DSGVTQTPKHLITATGQRVTLRCSPRSGDLSVYWYQQSLDQGLQFLIQYYNGEERAKGNILERFSAQQFPDLHSELNLSSLELGDSALYFCASSAAGTSGGGGETQYFGPGTRLLVL.

As for this clone: This sample also contains other DNA sequences that code for the same CDR3. This chain links TRBV19 with TRBJ1-2; 10 bases line up with TRBD1. There are 17 residues in the CDR3. CDR1 and CDR2 from the germline V gene are LNHDA and SQIVND (reference sequence). The junction had 14 bases not matched to a gene; V was cut back by 6 bases and J by 4 bases. The CDR3 nucleotides read TGTGCCAGTAGCCAATTCCGGGACAGGGGTTCCGGCTATGGCTACACCTTC. Translation gives CASSQFRDRGSGYGYTF. The variable domain in full, completed from reference TRBV19 and TRBJ1-2, reads DGGITQSPKYLFRKEGQNVTLSCEQNLNHDAMYWYRQDPGQGLRLIYYSQIVNDFQKGDIAEGYSVSREKKESFPLTVTSAQKNPTAFYLCASSQFRDRGSGYGYTFGSGTRLTVV.

The chain recombines TRBV6-1 with TRBJ1-2, with D tentatively TRBD1 (5 bases). This CDR3 has 14 amino acids. Germline lookup yields CDR1 MNHNS and CDR2 SASEGT. Trimming shortened V by 5 bases and J by 8 bases, and 18 bases separated the two germline ends. The CDR3 DNA reads TGTGCCAGCAGTCTCTCATTGGGGGTGGGAGGCTACACCTTC. Its translation: CASSLSLGVGGYTF.

J is TRBJ2-1 and V is TRBV10-3; 11 bases map to TRBD1. The CDR3 length is 15 residues. With V trimmed by 3 bases and J by 6 bases, 4 bases remained unmatched. CDR1 and CDR2 from the germline V gene are ENHRY and SYGVKD. Here the CDR3 DNA reads TGTGCCATCAGTGATCCGGGACAGGGGGTCAATGAGCAGTTCTTC. Translating gives CAISDPGQGVNEQFF.

The chain joins TRBV29-1 to TRBJ1-5; D perhaps matches TRBD1 (5 bases). Trimming stripped 5 bases from V and 3 bases from J, with 11 bases between. In germline, CDR1 is SQVTM, CDR2 ANQGSEA. The CDR3 runs 13 residues. The chain's CDR3 is CSVSDSPNQPQHF. DNA of the CDR3: TGCAGCGTTTCCGACAGTCCCAATCAGCCCCAGCATTTT.

This rearrangement joins TRBV7-7 to TRBJ2-5; 8 bases are shared with TRBD2. This CDR3 spans 15 amino acids. CDR1 is SSHAT and CDR2 is FNYEAQ in the germline V gene (reference sequence). Trimming removed 0 bases from V and 4 bases from J; junction bases left unmatched: 4. CDR3 residues: CASSLAGGGGETQYF. The DNA for the CDR3 is TGTGCCAGCAGCTTAGCCGGGGGGGGCGGAGAGACCCAGTACTTC.

The CDR3 is CASSPGLAGNNEQFF. CDR3 DNA: TGTGCCAGCAGTCCGGGACTAGCGGGGAACAATGAGCAGTTCTTC. V gene TRBV6-1 combines with J gene TRBJ2-1; 13 bases agree with TRBD2. J gave up 5 bases and V 5 bases, and 3 bases lay outside the gene matches. The germline gives CDR1 MNHNS, CDR2 SASEGT. CDR3 size: 15 residues.

On this clone: A read error may produce the germline difference seen at one junction end. The V and J genes are TRBV7-7 and TRBJ2-7; TRBD1 matches 8 bases. CDR3 size: 15 residues. Germline V gene data show CDR1 as SSHAT and CDR2 as FNYEAQ (reference sequence). CDR3 DNA: TGTGCTAGCAGTCTCGCAGGGGGCGGGGAATACGAGCAGTACTTC. Amino acid sequence: CASSLAGGGEYEQYF.

The gene calls are TRBV7-8 and TRBJ2-1; 11 nucleotides agree with TRBD2. The CDR3 contains 16 residues. Germline V gene sequence: CDR1 SGHVS, CDR2 FQNEAQ. V lost 6 bases, J lost 4 bases, and 8 bases stayed unmatched. This CDR3 reads CASSYNRLAGYNEQFF. CDR3 nucleotide sequence: TGTGCCAGCAGTTACAACCGACTAGCGGGGTACAATGAGCAGTTCTTC.

V is TRBV7-9 and J is TRBJ2-3, with a weak D call TRBD2 (6 bases). This CDR3 region has 16 residues. V lost 3 bases and J lost 2, with 15 bases in between. The germline gives CDR1 SEHNR, CDR2 FQNEAQ (reference sequence). Here the CDR3 DNA reads TGTGCCAGCAGCTTTAGCGGCGGGAAAGTCACAGATACGCAGTATTTT. Amino acids: CASSFSGGKVTDTQYF. Looking up the rest from reference TRBV7-9 and TRBJ2-3 gives the full variable domain: DTGVSQNPRHKITKRGQNVTFRCDPISEHNRLYWYRQTLGQGPEFLTYFQNEAQLEKSRLLSDRFSAERPKGSFSTLEIQRTEQGDSAMYLCASSFSGGKVTDTQYFGPGTRLTVL.

CDR3 sequence: CASSAALAGGGPYNEQFF. Here the CDR3 DNA reads TGTGCCAGCAGTGCCGCACTAGCGGGAGGGGGCCCTTACAATGAGCAGTTCTTC. The V and J genes are TRBV6-1 and TRBJ2-1; TRBD2 aligns across 13 bases. Germline V lookup: CDR1 MNHNS, CDR2 SASEGT. The V segment lost 4 bases and the J segment 4 bases; nucleotides outside the gene matches: 10. The CDR3 covers 18 residues.

This clone was seen a handful of times. The rearrangement links TRBV4-3 to TRBJ1-1; D is perhaps TRBD1 (6 bases). V shed 11 bases and J shed 4 bases, with 23 bases lying between them. CDR3 length equals 15 residues. Germline loops: CDR1 LGHNA, CDR2 YSLEER. CDR3 in amino acids: CASQATPQQGTEAFF. CDR3 bases: TGCGCCTCGCAAGCCACCCCCCAACAGGGCACTGAAGCTTTCTTT.

V is TRBV5-8 and J is TRBJ1-5; 7 nucleotides line up with TRBD1. Trimming took 0 bases from V and 5 from J; bases not matched to a gene: 5. CDR3 length: 15 amino acids. Germline-derived CDR1 and CDR2 are SGHTS and YDEGEE. The CDR3 is CASSLEQGNYQPQHF. In DNA, the CDR3 is TGTGCCAGCAGCTTGGAACAGGGGAATTATCAGCCCCAGCATTTT.

The chain is built from TRBV7-2 and TRBJ1-6; TRBD1 aligns across 8 bases. Germline-derived CDR1 and CDR2 are SGHTA and FQGNSA. V lost 2 bases and J lost 9; bases outside the gene matches: 9. CDR3 size: 16 residues. The DNA of the CDR3 is TGTGCCAGCAGCTTACAGGGGGCGCGTTTCGGTTCACCCCTCCACTTT. Its protein product is CASSLQGARFGSPLHF.

This chain joins TRBV2 and TRBJ2-5, with a tentative D call TRBD2 (6 bases). V was shortened by 6 bases and J by 3 bases, with 20 bases between the two germline ends. CDR3 length: 16 residues. From germline, CDR1 is SNHLY and CDR2 FYNNEI. The CDR3 loop reads CASSLLSGLLEETQYF. The DNA of the CDR3 is TGTGCCAGCAGCTTACTATCGGGACTTCTGGAAGAGACCCAGTACTTC.

The V call is TRBV5-6, the J call TRBJ2-1; 10 bases are shared with TRBD1. Per germline, CDR1 SGHDT and CDR2 YYEEEE. This CDR3 spans 16 amino acids. V was pared by 4 bases and J by 7 bases, with 11 bases of the junction left unmatched. CDR3 coding DNA: TGTGCCAGCAGCGCCCGACAGGGGGCCGGGGGAAATGAGCAGTTCTTC. Its protein product is CASSARQGAGGNEQFF. The whole variable domain, remainder taken from reference TRBV5-6 and TRBJ2-1, is DAGVTQSPTHLIKTRGQQVTLRCSPKSGHDTVSWYQQALGQGPQFIFQYYEEEERQRGNFPDRFSGHQFPNYSSELNVNALLLGDSALYLCASSARQGAGGNEQFFGPGTRLTVL.

This CDR3 is CASSQRQNTGELFF. The CDR3 DNA reads as TGCGCCAGCAGCCAACGACAGAACACCGGGGAGCTGTTTTTT. The chain couples TRBV4-1 to TRBJ2-2; D gene uncertain. The CDR3 totals 14 residues. The ends were cut back, 2 bases at V and 1 base at J, with 5 bases in the middle. The germline CDR1 and CDR2 sequences are MGHRA and YSYEKL.

V usage is TRBV10-3 and J usage is TRBJ1-2; D may be TRBD1 (5 bases). V lost 6 bases and J 3 bases, leaving 11 bases between the germline ends. The CDR3 is 13 residues long. Germline V lookup: CDR1 ENHRY, CDR2 SYGVKD. The CDR3 DNA reads as TGTGCCATCAGCCCCGGGACGGACTATGGCTACACCTTC. This codes for CAISPGTDYGYTF.

This sequence joins TRBV11-3 and TRBJ2-2, with D uncertain. Trimming cost V 1 base and J 0 bases, with 3 bases left between them. Germline V CDR1 and CDR2: SGHNT, YENEEA. The CDR3 is 14 residues long. CDR3 loop: CASSLAANTGELFF. The CDR3 DNA follows: TGTGCCAGCAGCTTAGCAGCGAACACCGGGGAGCTGTTTTTT.

The chain carries TRBV29-1 and TRBJ2-5, with D possibly TRBD1 on 7 matching bases. Germline lookup yields CDR1 SQVTM and CDR2 ANQGSEA. This CDR3 has 12 residues. The V and J ends lost 7 bases and 5 bases respectively, with 14 bases between them. CDR3 protein: CSAAGGQETQYF. In nucleotides, the CDR3 is TGCAGCGCCGCAGGGGGGCAGGAGACCCAGTACTTC. Supplemented by reference TRBV29-1 and TRBJ2-5, the full variable domain reads SAVISQKPSRDICQRGTSLTIQCQVDSQVTMMFWYRQQPGQSLTLIATANQGSEATYESGFVIDKFPISRPNLTFSTLTVSNMSPEDSSIYLCSAAGGQETQYFGPGTRLLVL.

Points on this clone: A junction boundary mismatches the germline segment, possibly from a read error. The chain employs TRBV5-6 and TRBJ1-6; D possibly corresponds to TRBD1 (6 bases). The CDR3 length is 15 residues. Germline CDR1 reads SGHDT; CDR2 reads YYEEEE. The CDR3 sequence is CASSLEGGYNSPLHF. The CDR3 DNA follows: TGCGCCAGCAGCTTGGAAGGGGGCTATAATTCACCCCTCCACTTT.

The chain couples TRBV4-1 to TRBJ2-1; possibly TRBD2 for D (6 bases). This CDR3 is built from 15 residues. With 1 base removed from V and 9 bases from J, the gap between germline ends came to 16 bases. CDR1 is MGHRA, CDR2 YSYEKL, per germline. The CDR3 is CASSQGGLSLGEQFF. The CDR3 region has the DNA TGCGCCAGCAGCCAAGGCGGACTATCCCTGGGTGAGCAGTTCTTC.

This chain uses TRBV7-9 with TRBJ1-6; D is uncertain. From germline, CDR1 is SEHNR and CDR2 FQNEAQ (reference sequence). The CDR3 is 14 residues long. V was pared by 1 base and J by 7 bases, with 8 bases between. The CDR3 reads CASSLGGENSPLHF. DNA of the CDR3: TGTGCCAGCAGCTTAGGAGGCGAGAATTCACCCCTCCACTTT.

The gene calls are TRBV27 and TRBJ2-7; D unclear. Germline loops: CDR1 MNHEY, CDR2 SMNVEV (reference sequence). V shed 6 bases and J shed 0 bases, with 18 bases lying between them. CDR3 length: 16 amino acids. The DNA for the CDR3 is TGTGCCAGCAGCTCAACCTCACTCGGCATCTCCTACGAGCAGTACTTC. It specifies CASSSTSLGISYEQYF.

This clone occurred once. V usage is TRBV7-6 and J usage is TRBJ1-3; D is ambiguous. The CDR3 spans 13 residues. Germline CDR1 reads SGHVS; CDR2 reads FNYEAQ. Trimming took 0 bases from V and 4 from J, leaving 4 bases between them. CDR3 residues: CASSLAGGNTIYF. In nucleotides, the CDR3 is TGTGCCAGCAGCTTAGCAGGGGGAAACACCATATATTTT.

V gene TRBV19 combines with J gene TRBJ2-1; D might be TRBD2 (6 bases). This CDR3 spans 16 amino acids. Germline V lookup: CDR1 LNHDA, CDR2 SQIVND (reference sequence). Trimming left V 6 bases short and J 0 bases short, with 15 bases between. CDR3 coding DNA: TGTGCCAGTAGCTCCGGGACTCAGAGCTCCTACAATGAGCAGTTCTTC. Translated: CASSSGTQSSYNEQFF.

This chain connects TRBV11-3 to TRBJ2-2, with D unclear. V lost 4 bases to trimming and J lost 1 base, with 4 bases between them. The length of the CDR3 is 13 residues. CDR1 is SGHNT, CDR2 YENEEA, per germline. CDR3 region: CASSSLNTGELFF. Here the CDR3 DNA reads TGTGCCAGCAGCTCACTGAACACCGGGGAGCTGTTTTTT.

The chain links TRBV20-1 to TRBJ2-7, with D unresolved. The CDR3 loop spans 11 amino acids. Germline V gives CDR1 DFQATT, CDR2 SNEGSKA (reference sequence). V was shortened by 3 bases and J by 7 bases, with 10 bases between the two germline ends. CDR3 coding DNA: TGCAGTGCTAGGGAGCTGCGTGAGCAGTACTTC. Translating it yields CSARELREQYF.

This rearrangement joins TRBV9 to TRBJ2-5, with D unclear. Deletions cut 0 bases from V and 8 bases from J, with 20 bases between. From germline, CDR1 is SGDLS and CDR2 YYNGEE. This CDR3 spans 16 amino acids. The CDR3 loop is CASSVGDSGRRDTQYF. DNA for the CDR3: TGTGCCAGCAGCGTAGGAGATTCCGGCCGCCGTGACACCCAGTACTTC.

The rearrangement links TRBV5-6 to TRBJ2-7; D call uncertain. Germline CDR1 and CDR2: SGHDT and YYEEEE. The CDR3 consists of 13 residues. With 2 bases removed from V and 3 bases from J, the gap between germline ends came to 9 bases. Here the CDR3 DNA reads TGTGCCAGCAGCTTCAACCTGGGCTACGAGCAGTACTTC. It encodes CASSFNLGYEQYF.

To note about this clone: A read error may produce the germline difference seen at one junction end. The chain has TRBV7-7 and TRBJ2-5; D is possibly TRBD1 or TRBD2 (6 bases each). The CDR3 consists of 12 residues. Per the germline V gene, CDR1 is SSHAT and CDR2 is FNYEAQ (reference sequence). The CDR3 sequence: CASSFEGGTQYF. DNA for the CDR3: TGTGCTAGCAGCTTCGAGGGGGGGACCCAGTACTTC. Full variable domain (missing parts from reference TRBV7-7 and TRBJ2-5): GAGVSQSPRYKVTKRGQDVTLRCDPISSHATLYWYQQALGQGPEFLTYFNYEAQPDKSGLPSDRFSAERPEGSISTLTIQRTEQRDSAMYRCASSFEGGTQYFGPGTRLLVL.